The 2 T cell receptor beta chains presented below share a single source sample, sequenced in a study of blood T cell repertoires in COVID-19. The assay was immunoSEQ multiplex PCR, and TCRdb's table has in-frame clones only and misses some. The table shows approximately 160,000 clones, with around four fifths occurring only once. Sequencing was done on a sample of PBMCs or T cells enriched from blood (not recorded which). These receptors all stem from a woman between 45 and 60 years old who had recovered from COVID-19.

This clone was picked up one time. This rearrangement joins TRBV5-1 to TRBJ1-5; D call uncertain. The CDR3 sequence is 18 residues long. Germline V gene lookup returns CDR1 SGHRS and CDR2 YFSETQ. V was shortened by 0 bases and J by 0 bases, with 16 bases between the two germline ends. The CDR3 DNA follows: TGCGCCAGCAGCTTGGGGGAGGGCCCAGACTATAGCAATCAGCCCCAGCATTTT. Protein: CASSLGEGPDYSNQPQHF.

This clone was seen more than once but under ten times. The CDR3 DNA sequence: TGTGCCAGCAGAGAAGGGGTCACTGAAGCTTTCTTT. Translating it yields CASREGVTEAFF. V and J are TRBV28 and TRBJ1-1; D is possibly TRBD1 (5 bases). V lost 6 bases and J lost 4, with 9 bases in between. Germline assignment: CDR1 MDHEN and CDR2 SYDVKM. The CDR3 is 12 amino acids. The complete variable domain, with remaining parts taken from reference TRBV28 and TRBJ1-1, reads DVKVTQSSRYLVKRTGEKVFLECVQDMDHENMFWYRQDPGLGLRLIYFSYDVKMKEKGDIPEGYSVSREKKERFSLILESASTNQTSMYLCASREGVTEAFFGQGTRLTVV.